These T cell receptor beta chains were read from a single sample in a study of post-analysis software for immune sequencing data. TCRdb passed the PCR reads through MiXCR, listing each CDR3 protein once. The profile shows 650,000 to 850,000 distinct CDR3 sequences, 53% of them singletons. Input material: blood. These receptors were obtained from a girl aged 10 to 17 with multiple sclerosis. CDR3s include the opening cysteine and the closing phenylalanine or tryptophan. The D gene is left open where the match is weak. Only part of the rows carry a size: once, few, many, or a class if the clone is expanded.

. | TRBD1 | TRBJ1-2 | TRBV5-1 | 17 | TGCGCCAGCAGCTTCCGGGACAGAGCGACGGGCGGCTATGGCTACACCTTC | CASSFRDRATGGYGYTF
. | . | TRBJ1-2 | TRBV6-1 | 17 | TGTGCCAGCAGTGAGCTCCCGGGGGACATAAGGAACTATGGCTACACCTTC | CASSELPGDIRNYGYTF
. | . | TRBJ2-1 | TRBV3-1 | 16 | TGTGCCAGCAGCCAAGACGGGAGAGGGACGTACAATGAGCAGTTCTTC | CASSQDGRGTYNEQFF
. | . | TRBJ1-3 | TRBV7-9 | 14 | TGTGCCAGCAGCTTCGGGGAATCTGGAAACACCATATATTTT | CASSFGESGNTIYF
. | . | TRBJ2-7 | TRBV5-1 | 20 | TGCGCCAGCAGCTTGGTAGGGGTGTATGAGTGGCGGAGGAGGGCCTACGAGCAGTACTTC | CASSLVGVYEWRRRAYEQYF
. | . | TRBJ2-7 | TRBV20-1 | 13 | TGCAGTGCTAGGCCCCCGTCGCCCTACGAGCAGTACTTC | CSARPPSPYEQYF
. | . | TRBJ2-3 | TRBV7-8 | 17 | TGTGCCAGCAGCTTAGCGCGGCGGGGCGATTGGACAGATACGCAGTATTTT | CASSLARRGDWTDTQYF
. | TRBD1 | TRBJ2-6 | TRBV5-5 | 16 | TGTGCCAGCAGCTTGCCGGGGACAGTGACGGCCGACGTCCTGACTTTC | CASSLPGTVTADVLTF
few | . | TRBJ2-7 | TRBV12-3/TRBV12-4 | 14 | TGTGCCAGCAGTTTAGGAGGCCCCGCCTACGAGCAGTACTTC | CASSLGGPAYEQYF
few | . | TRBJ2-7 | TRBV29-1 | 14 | TGCAGCGGGACGGGGGTGGCACCCCCCTACGAGCAGTACTTC | CSGTGVAPPYEQYF
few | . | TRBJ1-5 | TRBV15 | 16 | TGTGCCACCAGCAACGACAGGCATTATAGCAATCAGCCCCAGCATTTT | CATSNDRHYSNQPQHF
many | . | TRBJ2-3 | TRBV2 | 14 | TGTGCCAGCAGTCGGGGGTCGCGCACAGATACGCAGTATTTT | CASSRGSRTDTQYF
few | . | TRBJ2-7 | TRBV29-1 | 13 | TGCAGCGTTGACCCGGGGACGCTGGGCGAGCAGTACTTC | CSVDPGTLGEQYF
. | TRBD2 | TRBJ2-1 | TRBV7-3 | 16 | TGTGCCAGCAGCCCCCGACTAGCGGGAGACTCCAATGAGCAGTTCTTC | CASSPRLAGDSNEQFF
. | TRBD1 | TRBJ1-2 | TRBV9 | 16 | TGTGCCAGCAGCGTAGGTCTGGGACAGGGTGATTATGGCTACACCTTC | CASSVGLGQGDYGYTF
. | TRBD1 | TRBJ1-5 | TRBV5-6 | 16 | TGTGCCAGCAGCTTGGGTGGGGGGACAGCGAATCAGCCCCAGCATTTT | CASSLGGGTANQPQHF
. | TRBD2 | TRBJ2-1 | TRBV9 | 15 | TGTGCCAGCAGCGTAGCTAGCGGGAGGTGCAATGAGCAGTTCTTC | CASSVASGRCNEQFF
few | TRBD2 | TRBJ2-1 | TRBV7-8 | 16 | TGTGCCAGCAGCTTCCGCCCTAGCGGGGGGGCCGCTGAGCAGTTCTTC | CASSFRPSGGAAEQFF
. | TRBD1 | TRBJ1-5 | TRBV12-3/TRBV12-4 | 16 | TGTGCCAGCAGTTTGTCCCCGACAGGGGACAATCAGCCCCAGCATTTT | CASSLSPTGDNQPQHF
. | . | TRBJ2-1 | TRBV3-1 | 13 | TGTGCCAGCAGGCACGGACCGTACAATGAGCAGTTCTTC | CASRHGPYNEQFF
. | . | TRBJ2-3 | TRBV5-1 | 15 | TGCGCCAGCAGCTTGGCCTTACCGCCAACGGATACGCAGTATTTT | CASSLALPPTDTQYF
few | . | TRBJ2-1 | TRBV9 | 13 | TGTGCCAGCAGCGTAGAGGGCTACAATGAGCAGTTCTTC | CASSVEGYNEQFF
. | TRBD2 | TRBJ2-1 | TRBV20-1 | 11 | TGCAGTGCGGTCGGGGGGAATGAGCAGTTCTTC | CSAVGGNEQFF
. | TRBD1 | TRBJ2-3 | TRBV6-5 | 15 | TGTGCCAGCAGCCTGGGACAGGGGGTTCACAATACGCAGTATTTT | CASSLGQGVHNTQYF
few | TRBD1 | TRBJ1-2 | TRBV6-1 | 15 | TGTGCCAGTGGAGGACTAGGACAGGGGACCTATGGCTACACCTTC | CASGGLGQGTYGYTF
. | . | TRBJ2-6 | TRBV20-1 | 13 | TGCAGTGCTAGGACCTTTGGGGCCAACGTCCTGACTTTC | CSARTFGANVLTF